Listed here are 15 T cell receptor beta chains from one sample, sequenced in a study of cytomegalovirus exposure and HLA in healthy donors. The PCR ran on 60 Vbeta and 13 Jbeta primers. TCRdb's table, derived via immunoSEQ multiplex PCR, lists solely in-frame clones and lacks some. Recorded here are more than 60,000 clones; the top ten clones represent more than 15%. Source material: PBMCs. The receptors originated from a boy younger than 18 in good health and CMV-seronegative.

The CDR3 sequence is CAWSVKGAGNTIYF. CDR3 nucleotide sequence: TGTGCCTGGAGTGTAAAAGGGGCAGGAAACACCATATATTTT. J is TRBJ1-3 and V is TRBV30; D might be TRBD1 (5 bases). Trimming took off 0 bases at V and 4 bases at J, with 10 bases between the two ends. This CDR3 has 14 amino acids. Germline V gives CDR1 GTSNPN, CDR2 SVGIG (reference sequence). The full variable domain, in which reference TRBV30 and TRBJ1-3 provide the parts outside the CDR3, is SQTIHQWPATLVQPVGSPLSLECTVEGTSNPNLYWYRQAAGRGLQLLFYSVGIGQISSEVPQNLSASRPQDRQFILSSKKLLLSDSGFYLCAWSVKGAGNTIYFGEGSWLTVV.

The chain's CDR3 is CASSLTSSREQYF. Written as DNA, the CDR3 is TGTGCCAGCAGCTTGACTAGCTCAAGGGAGCAGTACTTC. V and J are TRBV2 and TRBJ2-7; 7 nucleotides agree with TRBD2. Germline CDR1 is SNHLY and CDR2 is FYNNEI. The length of the CDR3 is 13 residues. V gave up 6 bases and J gave up 7 bases; unmatched junction bases: 9.

The chain couples TRBV29-1 to TRBJ1-3; D might be TRBD1 (6 bases). Germline V CDR1 and CDR2: SQVTM, ANQGSEA. Trimming took off 5 bases at V and 4 bases at J, with 12 bases between the two ends. The CDR3 is 13 amino acids. CDR3 DNA sequence: TGCAGCGTTTCAGGGACAACCGGAAACACCATATATTTT. Amino acids: CSVSGTTGNTIYF.

This chain joins TRBV11-2 and TRBJ1-1; 7 positions agree with TRBD1. V trimming: 3 bases; J trimming: 1 base; junction bases outside the gene matches: 8. The CDR3 spans 16 residues. CDR1 and CDR2 from the germline V gene are SGHAT and FQNNGV. The CDR3 sequence is CASSLAGQYPNTEAFF. The DNA for the CDR3 is TGTGCCAGCAGCTTGGCGGGACAGTACCCGAACACTGAAGCTTTCTTT. Complete variable domain (other parts from reference TRBV11-2 and TRBJ1-1): EAGVAQSPRYKIIEKRQSVAFWCNPISGHATLYWYQQILGQGPKLLIQFQNNGVVDDSQLPKDRFSAERLKGVDSTLKIQPAKLEDSAVYLCASSLAGQYPNTEAFFGQGTRLTVV.

The genes are TRBV5-1 and TRBJ2-2; no firm D call. V was pared by 2 bases and J by 1 base, with 6 bases between. Looked up from germline, CDR1 is SGHRS and CDR2 is YFSETQ. CDR3 size: 14 residues. CDR3 coding DNA: TGCGCCAGCAGCTTTGCCGGGAACACCGGGGAGCTGTTTTTT. It translates to CASSFAGNTGELFF.

The chain joins TRBV6-5 to TRBJ2-7; 7 nucleotides line up with TRBD1. CDR1 and CDR2 from the germline V gene are MNHEY and SVGAGI. V shed 2 bases and J 5 bases; nucleotides not matched to a gene: 3. The CDR3 sequence is 13 residues long. The DNA of the CDR3 is TGTGCCAGCAGTTACCGACAGGGTGACGAGCAGTACTTC. It yields the protein CASSYRQGDEQYF.

V usage is TRBV27 and J usage is TRBJ1-2, with D unclear. This CDR3 is built from 17 residues. CDR1 is MNHEY and CDR2 is SMNVEV in the germline V gene (reference sequence). V lost 7 bases to trimming and J lost 4 bases, with 25 bases between them. CDR3 bases: TGTGCCAGCACCAAACAATATCTGTCGGGTGCGACCTATGGCTACACCTTC. Protein sequence: CASTKQYLSGATYGYTF.

V and J are TRBV10-3 and TRBJ2-5; D uncertain. The CDR3 sequence is 16 residues long. Trimming cost V 3 bases and J 3 bases, with 17 bases left between them. Germline V gene lookup returns CDR1 ENHRY and CDR2 SYGVKD. The CDR3 region is CAISDPYTLGEETQYF. CDR3 in DNA: TGTGCCATCAGTGATCCGTACACCCTCGGAGAAGAGACCCAGTACTTC.

V usage is TRBV27 and J usage is TRBJ2-7; TRBD1 is a possible D gene (6 bases). The germline V gene has CDR1 MNHEY and CDR2 SMNVEV (reference sequence). V lost 5 bases and J 2 bases, leaving 22 bases between the germline ends. The CDR3 has 17 amino acids. Written as DNA, the CDR3 is TGTGCCAGCAGTCGAGCCCGCAACAGGGTAGTCACCTACGAGCAGTACTTC. This codes for CASSRARNRVVTYEQYF.

The chain combines TRBV7-7 with TRBJ2-1; no firm D call. The CDR3 runs 13 residues. V shed 0 bases and J shed 5 bases, with 5 bases lying between them. CDR1 is SSHAT, CDR2 FNYEAQ, per germline (reference sequence). The CDR3 here is CASSLARDNEQFF. The CDR3 DNA reads as TGTGCCAGCAGCTTAGCCCGAGACAATGAGCAGTTCTTC.

This chain connects TRBV5-1 to TRBJ1-1; 8 bases line up with TRBD1. Trimming at V came to 0 bases and at J to 6 bases, leaving 10 bases not matched to a gene. CDR3 length: 16 residues. Germline V gene sequence: CDR1 SGHRS, CDR2 YFSETQ. CDR3 residues: CASSLGWGQADPEAFF. In nucleotides, the CDR3 is TGCGCCAGCAGCTTGGGGTGGGGACAGGCAGACCCTGAAGCTTTCTTT.

V is TRBV30 and J is TRBJ2-1, with D hard to call. Germline lookup yields CDR1 GTSNPN and CDR2 SVGIG (reference sequence). This CDR3 is 11 amino acids long. V was shortened by 4 bases and J by 6 bases, with 7 bases between the two germline ends. In DNA, the CDR3 is TGTGCCTGGACAGGTGTCAATGAGCAGTTCTTC. Translation: CAWTGVNEQFF.

The genes are TRBV6-5 and TRBJ1-1, with D unresolved. The CDR3 has 14 residues. V was shortened by 0 bases and J by 1 base, with 6 bases between the two germline ends. Germline CDR1 is MNHEY and CDR2 is SVGAGI. CDR3 amino acids: CASSYSSSNTEAFF. As DNA, the CDR3 is TGTGCCAGCAGTTACTCGAGTTCGAACACTGAAGCTTTCTTT.

The chain uses TRBV10-3 and TRBJ1-2; 7 bases are shared with TRBD1. The CDR3 spans 16 residues. Germline CDR1 and CDR2: ENHRY and SYGVKD. J was trimmed by 4 bases and V by 0 bases; bases with no gene match: 8. Written as DNA, the CDR3 is TGTGCCATCAGTGAGTCGCTTGGGCAGGGGGTCTATGGCTACACCTTC. This encodes CAISESLGQGVYGYTF.

The V and J genes are TRBV5-1 and TRBJ2-7; the D is unclear. V lost 0 bases and J lost 0, with 7 bases in between. The germline V gene has CDR1 SGHRS and CDR2 YFSETQ. This CDR3 is 14 amino acids long. The CDR3 region has the DNA TGCGCCAGCAGCTTGGCACAGCTCTCCTACGAGCAGTACTTC. This codes for CASSLAQLSYEQYF.